The subject of this entry is one TCR beta chain. The sample comes from a study of T cells in tumors after PD-1 blockade. The overall study: No patient had prior checkpoint blockade, systemic immunosuppression, or radiotherapy within 4 weeks.

Sequencing was performed with immunoSEQ multiplex PCR; in TCRdb, only in-frame clones are kept and a portion is missing. Counted here are 45,000 to 60,000 clones, 81% occurring once; the ten biggest clones make up less than 5%. This material consisted of PBMCs, taken before anti-PD-1 treatment. The sequence came from a human donor with basal cell carcinoma.

The CDR3 protein is CASSSTAGTDTQYF. In nucleotides, the CDR3 is TGTGCCAGCAGCTCCACGGCGGGGACAGATACGCAGTATTTT. V usage is TRBV5-4 and J usage is TRBJ2-3, with D perhaps TRBD2 (6 bases). The V and J ends lost 3 bases and 3 bases respectively, with 11 bases between them. The CDR3 contains 14 residues. Germline V lookup: CDR1 SGHNT, CDR2 YYREEE (reference sequence).